A single T cell receptor (beta chain) is shown here with its context. One entry per CDR3 protein, called by TCRdb with MiXCR from the RT-PCR reads. This table has about 570,000 distinct CDR3 sequences, about 11% appearing once. The germline CDR1 and CDR2 sequences are DFQATT and SNEGSKA (reference sequence). The CDR3 length is 14 residues. The V gene lost 1 base and the J gene lost 7 bases, with 14 bases spanning the gap. The data belong to a study of response to subunit inactivated influenza vaccine. The same sample was also studied in work on T cells expressing NK-cell markers. That study adds: The authors made TCR beta cDNA libraries by 5'RACE template switching. This switching added a universal primer site and UMIs. Of CD8+ T cells, roughly 1.0-8% belonged to dominant NKG2C+ clonotypes in several donors. What remained unclear was the HCMV specificity of expanded NKG2C+ T cell clones.

Sequencing was performed on PBMCs from blood, taken on the day of vaccination. The receptor was isolated from a man aged 45-65 years who received an inactivated influenza vaccine. J is TRBJ2-1 and V is TRBV20-1; unclear D gene. CDR3 coding DNA: TGCAGTGCTAGAGCCCCGACGACGAGGAATGAGCAGTTCTTC. Translation: CSARAPTTRNEQFF.